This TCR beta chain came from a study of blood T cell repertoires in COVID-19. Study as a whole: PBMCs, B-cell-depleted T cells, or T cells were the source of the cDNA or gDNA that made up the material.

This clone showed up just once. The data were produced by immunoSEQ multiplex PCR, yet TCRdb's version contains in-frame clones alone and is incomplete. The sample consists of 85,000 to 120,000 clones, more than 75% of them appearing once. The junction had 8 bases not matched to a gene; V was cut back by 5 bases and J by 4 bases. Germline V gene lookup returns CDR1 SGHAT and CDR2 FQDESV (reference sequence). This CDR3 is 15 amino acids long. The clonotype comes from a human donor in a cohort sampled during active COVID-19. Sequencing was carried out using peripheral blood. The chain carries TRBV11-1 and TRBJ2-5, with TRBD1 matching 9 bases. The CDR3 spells CASSPTGGEGETQYF. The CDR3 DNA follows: TGTGCCAGCAGCCCCACAGGGGGCGAGGGAGAGACCCAGTACTTC.